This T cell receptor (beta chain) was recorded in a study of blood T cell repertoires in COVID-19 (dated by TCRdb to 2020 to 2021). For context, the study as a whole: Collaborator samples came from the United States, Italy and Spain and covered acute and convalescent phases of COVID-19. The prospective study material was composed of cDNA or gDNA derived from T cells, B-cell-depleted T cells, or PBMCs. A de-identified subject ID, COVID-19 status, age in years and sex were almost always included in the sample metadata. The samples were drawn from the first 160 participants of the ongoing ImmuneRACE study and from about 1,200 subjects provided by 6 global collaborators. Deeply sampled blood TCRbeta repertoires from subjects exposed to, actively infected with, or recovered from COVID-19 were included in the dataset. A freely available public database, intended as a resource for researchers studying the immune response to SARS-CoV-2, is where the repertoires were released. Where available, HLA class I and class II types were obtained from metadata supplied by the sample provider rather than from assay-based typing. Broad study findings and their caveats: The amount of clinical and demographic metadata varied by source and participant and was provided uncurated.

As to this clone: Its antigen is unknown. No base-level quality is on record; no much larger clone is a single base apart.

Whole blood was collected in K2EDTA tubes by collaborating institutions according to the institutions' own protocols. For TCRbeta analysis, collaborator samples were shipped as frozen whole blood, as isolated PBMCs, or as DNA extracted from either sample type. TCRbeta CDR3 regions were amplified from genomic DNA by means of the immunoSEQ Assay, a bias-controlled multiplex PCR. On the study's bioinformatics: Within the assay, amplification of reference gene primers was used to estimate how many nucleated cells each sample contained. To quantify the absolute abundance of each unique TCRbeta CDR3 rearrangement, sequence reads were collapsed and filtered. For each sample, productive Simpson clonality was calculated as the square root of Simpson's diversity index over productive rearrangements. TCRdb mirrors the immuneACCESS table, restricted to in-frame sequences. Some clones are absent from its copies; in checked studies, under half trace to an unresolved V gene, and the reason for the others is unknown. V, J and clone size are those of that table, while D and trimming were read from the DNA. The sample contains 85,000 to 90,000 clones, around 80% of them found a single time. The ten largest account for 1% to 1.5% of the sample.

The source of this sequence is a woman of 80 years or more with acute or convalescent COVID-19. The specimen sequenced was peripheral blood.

The DNA reads TGTGCCAGCAGCCCTACAGGACAGCAAGAGACCCAGTACTTC. Translated, it gives CASSPTGQQETQYF. The chain links TRBV11-3 with TRBJ2-5, with TRBD1 perhaps the D gene, on 6 matching bases. As encoded in the germline V gene, CDR1 is SGHNT while CDR2 is YENEEA. The CDR3, cysteine through phenylalanine, is 14 amino acids long. Only CDR3 DNA remains: 42 bases, in frame from the first base. V is clipped by 5 bases and J by 2 bases, and the sequence between their germline boundaries is 12 bases long.